What follows are 28 T cell receptor beta chains derived from one specimen sequenced in a study of blood T cell repertoires in COVID-19. Repertoires were generated with immunoSEQ multiplex PCR, while TCRdb's copy carries only in-frame clones and drops some. Of around 270,000 clones in the sample, 91% were seen once. Sequences were obtained from peripheral blood. The receptors were gathered from a person under 35 with COVID-19, enrolled during active disease.

The rearrangement links TRBV7-2 to TRBJ2-5, with D uncertain. The ends were cut back, 1 base at V and 2 bases at J, with 8 bases in the middle. Germline V gene sequence: CDR1 SGHTA, CDR2 FQGNSA. The CDR3 contains 14 residues. CDR3 sequence (DNA): TGTGCCAGCAGCTTAGTAACACAGCAAGAGACCCAGTACTTC. It specifies CASSLVTQQETQYF.

The V and J genes are TRBV4-3 and TRBJ2-3; perhaps TRBD2 as D (5 bases). Germline V gene data show CDR1 as LGHNA and CDR2 as YSLEER. V was shortened by 2 bases and J by 2 bases, with 11 bases between the two germline ends. The CDR3 is made up of 15 amino acids. The DNA of the CDR3 is TGCGCCAGCAGCCAACAACTAGTTAACACAGATACGCAGTATTTT. Encoded protein: CASSQQLVNTDTQYF.

This clone was recorded only once. The rearrangement links TRBV6-6 to TRBJ2-7; perhaps TRBD2 as D (7 bases). Germline V lookup: CDR1 MNHNY, CDR2 SVGAGI (reference sequence). The CDR3 extends over 15 amino acids. V dropped 2 bases and J dropped 5 bases, with 16 bases sitting between them. DNA of the CDR3: TGTGCCAGCAGTTACCCCGTGGGGGGGCGCAACGAGCAGTACTTC. This gives the protein CASSYPVGGRNEQYF.

V gene TRBV4-1 combines with J gene TRBJ2-2; D is ambiguous. Trimming cost V 1 base and J 6 bases, with 3 bases left between them. CDR3 length equals 12 residues. Germline V gene lookup returns CDR1 MGHRA and CDR2 YSYEKL. DNA of the CDR3: TGCGCCAGCAGCCAAGCGGCCGGGGAGCTGTTTTTT. This gives the protein CASSQAAGELFF.

This clone was seen only once. The chain couples TRBV5-8 to TRBJ1-6; tentative D call: TRBD1 (6 bases). Trimming cost V 1 base and J 7 bases, with 9 bases left between them. The CDR3 consists of 14 residues. The germline CDR1 and CDR2 sequences are SGHTS and YDEGEE. The CDR3: CASSLRGQNSPLHF. CDR3 nucleotide sequence: TGTGCCAGCAGCTTGCGGGGACAAAATTCACCCCTCCACTTT.

The chain employs TRBV7-9 and TRBJ1-4, with D hard to call. V was clipped by 3 bases and J by 5 bases, with 16 bases between them. This CDR3 comprises 16 residues. Germline CDR1 is SEHNR and CDR2 is FQNEAQ (reference sequence). CDR3 sequence: CASSFVPGIRNEKLFF. The CDR3 region has the DNA TGTGCCAGCAGCTTCGTCCCCGGGATTCGAAATGAAAAACTGTTTTTT. The variable domain in full, completed from reference TRBV7-9 and TRBJ1-4, reads DTGVSQNPRHKITKRGQNVTFRCDPISEHNRLYWYRQTLGQGPEFLTYFQNEAQLEKSRLLSDRFSAERPKGSFSTLEIQRTEQGDSAMYLCASSFVPGIRNEKLFFGSGTQLSVL.

This clone was counted a single time. J is TRBJ2-5 and V is TRBV6-2 or TRBV6-3; 9 bases line up with TRBD1. Trimming cost V 8 bases and J 1 base; bases outside gene matches: 5. Germline V gene sequence: CDR1 MNHEY, CDR2 SVGEGT. The CDR3 has 14 residues. CDR3: CASGPTGGQETQYF. The CDR3 DNA is TGTGCCAGCGGCCCGACAGGGGGCCAAGAGACCCAGTACTTC.

This clone was detected only once. The chain couples TRBV28 to TRBJ1-2; unclear D gene. Germline V gene data show CDR1 as MDHEN and CDR2 as SYDVKM. This CDR3 is 14 amino acids long. With 10 bases removed from V and 4 bases from J, the gap between germline ends came to 19 bases. The CDR3 protein is CATPDRFLGYGYTF. DNA of the CDR3: TGTGCCACCCCAGACCGATTTCTAGGCTATGGCTACACCTTC.

This chain joins TRBV6-1 and TRBJ2-7, with no clear D. Germline V lookup: CDR1 MNHNS, CDR2 SASEGT. V shed 0 bases and J shed 3 bases, with 12 bases lying between them. The CDR3 extends over 15 amino acids. CDR3 nucleotides: TGTGCCAGCAGTGAAGCCCTGTCCAGGCTCTACGAGCAGTACTTC. The encoded protein is CASSEALSRLYEQYF.

This chain connects TRBV27 to TRBJ2-2, with TRBD2 matching over 13 bases. V dropped 6 bases and J dropped 6; count of bases not matched to a gene: 4. The V gene's germline CDR1 is MNHEY and CDR2 SMNVEV (reference sequence). This CDR3 comprises 15 residues. CDR3 protein: CASSVLAGGPGELFF. The CDR3 coding sequence is TGTGCCAGCAGCGTACTAGCGGGAGGGCCCGGGGAGCTGTTTTTT.

This chain uses TRBV7-9 with TRBJ2-3; 13 nucleotides match TRBD2. The CDR3 length is 17 residues. V dropped 6 bases and J dropped 2; count of bases not matched to a gene: 8. The germline gives CDR1 SEHNR, CDR2 FQNEAQ (reference sequence). The CDR3 DNA follows: TGTGCCAGCAGACCTCGAGGGACTAGCGGGGACACAGATACGCAGTATTTT. Translation gives CASRPRGTSGDTDTQYF.

For this clone: Other DNA variants within this sample encode the same CDR3. In nucleotides, the CDR3 is TGTGCCAGCAAGGGGGTTGGCACCGGGGAGCTGTTTTTT. This translates into CASKGVGTGELFF. This rearrangement joins TRBV2 to TRBJ2-2; D is perhaps TRBD1 (6 bases). This CDR3 contains 13 residues. The V gene lost 7 bases and the J gene lost 4 bases, with 10 bases spanning the gap. The germline CDR1 and CDR2 sequences are SNHLY and FYNNEI.

The chain recombines TRBV19 with TRBJ2-7; D might be TRBD2 (5 bases). The CDR3 length is 15 residues. In germline, CDR1 is LNHDA, CDR2 SQIVND (reference sequence). Trimming took off 1 base at V and 3 bases at J, with 13 bases between the two ends. CDR3 amino acids: CASSIVPGRSYEQYF. The DNA of the CDR3 is TGTGCCAGTAGTATAGTACCTGGGAGAAGCTACGAGCAGTACTTC.

The chain carries TRBV9 and TRBJ2-1, with 7 bases lining up with TRBD2. The length of the CDR3 is 15 residues. Germline CDR1 is SGDLS and CDR2 is YYNGEE. The ends lost 0 bases at V and 6 bases at J; junction bases unmatched: 6. In DNA, the CDR3 is TGTGCCAGCAGCGTAGGGGCGGGAGTTATCAATGAGCAGTTCTTC. It codes for CASSVGAGVINEQFF.

The chain has TRBV28 and TRBJ2-3; TRBD1 matches 10 bases. Germline V CDR1 and CDR2: MDHEN, SYDVKM. This CDR3 spans 15 amino acids. The trim removed 7 bases at V and 4 bases at J, leaving 8 bases unmatched. For the CDR3, the DNA is TGTGCCAGCACTAGTAGACAGGGGGCTCCAGATACGCAGTATTTT. It translates to CASTSRQGAPDTQYF.

The chain is built from TRBV6-6 and TRBJ1-1; D not resolved. V was trimmed by 7 bases and J by 5 bases, leaving 8 bases between them. The CDR3 is made up of 11 amino acids. The V gene's germline CDR1 is MNHNY and CDR2 SVGAGI (reference sequence). CDR3 in amino acids: CASIVSTEAFF. CDR3 in DNA: TGTGCCAGCATTGTCAGTACTGAAGCTTTCTTT.

The chain carries TRBV5-4 and TRBJ1-2; 11 bases match TRBD1. V lost 3 bases and J lost 2; bases outside the gene matches: 3. Germline CDR1 reads SGHNT; CDR2 reads YYREEE (reference sequence). This CDR3 has 15 residues. CDR3 nucleotide sequence: TGTGCCAGCAGCTCCCGGACAGGGGGCAACTATGGCTACACCTTC. Translating gives CASSSRTGGNYGYTF.

The chain is built from TRBV18 and TRBJ1-2, with 9 positions matching TRBD1. The CDR3 length is 15 residues. CDR1 and CDR2 (germline): KGHSH, LQKENI. The trim removed 0 bases at V and 4 bases at J, leaving 3 bases unmatched. CDR3 bases: TGTGCCAGCTCACCACCCGAGGGACAGGGCTATGGCTACACCTTC. Protein sequence: CASSPPEGQGYGYTF.

This chain uses TRBV27 with TRBJ1-1; D perhaps matches TRBD1 (5 bases). CDR1 is MNHEY, CDR2 SMNVEV, per germline (reference sequence). The CDR3 runs to 13 residues. The V gene lost 6 bases and the J gene lost 4 bases, with 12 bases spanning the gap. In DNA form, the CDR3 reads TGTGCCAGCAGAGAGTTGGGGGGCACTGAAGCTTTCTTT. Amino acid sequence: CASRELGGTEAFF.

The chain recombines TRBV4-1 with TRBJ2-5, with 8 bases identical to TRBD1. The CDR3 spans 15 residues. J was trimmed by 1 base and V by 1 base; bases with no gene match: 2. The V gene's germline CDR1 is MGHRA and CDR2 YSYEKL. The CDR3 coding sequence is TGCGCCAGCAGCCAAGGGGACAGGCTCCAAGAGACCCAGTACTTC. Amino acid sequence: CASSQGDRLQETQYF.

The chain uses TRBV5-1 and TRBJ2-7; TRBD1 might be the D (5 bases). The ends were cut back, 9 bases at V and 7 bases at J, with 20 bases in the middle. The CDR3 has 13 residues. The germline gives CDR1 SGHRS, CDR2 YFSETQ. The CDR3 spells CATGLQASSEQYF. The CDR3 DNA reads as TGCGCCACCGGATTACAGGCGTCCTCGGAGCAGTACTTC.

The chain couples TRBV27 to TRBJ1-4; 7 nucleotides align to TRBD1. Trimming at V came to 6 bases and at J to 4 bases, leaving 5 bases not matched to a gene. Germline V lookup: CDR1 MNHEY, CDR2 SMNVEV (reference sequence). The CDR3 has 14 amino acids. The CDR3 reads CASSLQGLNEKLFF. The CDR3 DNA sequence: TGTGCCAGCAGCCTACAGGGGCTTAATGAAAAACTGTTTTTT.

The chain employs TRBV28 and TRBJ2-1, with a tentative D call TRBD2 (6 bases). Between the trimmed V and J ends, which lost 5 bases and 2 bases, there was a span of 16 bases. CDR1 is MDHEN and CDR2 is SYDVKM in the germline V gene. The CDR3 covers 16 residues. The CDR3 sequence is CASSDILAAPYNEQFF. For the CDR3, the DNA is TGTGCCAGCAGTGACATACTAGCAGCCCCCTACAATGAGCAGTTCTTC.

The chain has TRBV19 and TRBJ1-4, with TRBD1 identical over 7 bases. There are 15 residues in the CDR3. CDR1 is LNHDA, CDR2 SQIVND, per germline (reference sequence). Unmatched junction bases numbered 16, after V lost 7 bases and J lost 11 bases. The CDR3 nucleotides read TGTGCCAGTATCGCCCCCGACAGGGAACGAGGCAAACTGTTTTTT. Translation: CASIAPDRERGKLFF.

This chain links TRBV7-9 with TRBJ2-1; D is unclear. The length of the CDR3 is 13 residues. The germline V and J ends were trimmed by 1 base and 8 bases, with 9 bases remaining between them. Germline loops: CDR1 SEHNR, CDR2 FQNEAQ (reference sequence). The CDR3 nucleotides read TGTGCCAGCAGCTTAGTAGAGTTAGATGAGCAGTTCTTC. Translating it yields CASSLVELDEQFF.

The gene calls are TRBV4-2 and TRBJ1-5; unclear D gene. In germline, CDR1 is LGHNA, CDR2 YNFKEQ. V was pared by 0 bases and J by 1 base, with 4 bases between. The CDR3 extends over 14 amino acids. The CDR3 sequence is CASSQDESNQPQHF. CDR3 DNA sequence: TGTGCCAGCAGCCAAGATGAGAGCAATCAGCCCCAGCATTTT.

The CDR3 spells CSVSQARNTEAFF. The CDR3 DNA reads as TGCAGCGTTAGTCAGGCTCGGAACACTGAAGCTTTCTTT. The chain has TRBV29-1 and TRBJ1-1; no reliable D call. V gave up 5 bases and J gave up 1 base, with 11 bases separating them. This CDR3 has 13 residues. Germline lookup yields CDR1 SQVTM and CDR2 ANQGSEA.

The chain links TRBV4-1 to TRBJ2-7, with D perhaps TRBD1 (5 bases). Germline V CDR1 and CDR2: MGHRA, YSYEKL. The CDR3 extends over 15 amino acids. With 0 bases removed from V and 3 bases from J, the gap between germline ends came to 12 bases. The CDR3 protein is CASSQEAGLLYEQYF. DNA of the CDR3: TGCGCCAGCAGCCAAGAGGCAGGGCTTCTCTACGAGCAGTACTTC.